This T cell receptor beta chain was captured by sequencing in a study of radiotherapy plus CTLA-4 blockade in lung cancer. For the study at large: Objective responses were recorded in roughly 17% of patients, with disease control recorded in 30% to 35%. Notes on the study in general: Following radiotherapy plus ipilimumab, tumor-derived TCR clones expanded in the blood.

Some clones are missing from TCRdb's copy, which holds only in-frame ones; the method was immunoSEQ multiplex PCR. The sample holds 90,000 to 150,000 clones, 78% seen once. About this clone: Its specificity is not known.

Trimming stripped 0 bases from V and 5 bases from J, with 16 bases between. The germline V gene has CDR1 SNHLY and CDR2 FYNNEI. The CDR3 consists of 16 residues. Those with chemo-refractory metastatic non-small-cell lung cancer were treated with focal radiation combined with CTLA-4 blockade using ipilimumab. The chain links TRBV2 to TRBJ1-2, with D tentatively TRBD1 (5 bases). The material sequenced was peripheral blood, taken from a patient treated with radiotherapy plus ipilimumab. The TCR comes from a human donor with non-small cell lung cancer who had a partial response to radiotherapy plus ipilimumab. CDR3: CASSEALSTAGYGYTF. CDR3 sequence (DNA): TGTGCCAGCAGTGAAGCCCTCTCGACTGCAGGGTATGGCTACACCTTC.